Following are 31 T cell receptor beta chains from one sample sequenced in a study of shared clonotypes between healthy human individuals. Naive CD8 cells were CD45RO-negative, positively selected for CCR7, excluding terminally differentiated effector memory CD45RA+ cells. The method was immunoSEQ multiplex PCR; TCRdb's version includes in-frame clones alone and lacks a portion of them. The sample contains more than 2 million clones, roughly 94% of which appear only once. Sequencing used naive CD8+ T cells sorted from blood. These receptors all stem from a man in his late teens or twenties in good health.

Concerning this clone itself: Other DNA sequences from this sample encode an identical CDR3 as well. The rearrangement uses TRBV5-6 and TRBJ1-1; no clear D. Trimming took 3 bases from V and 0 from J, leaving 3 bases between them. The germline V gene encodes CDR1 SGHDT and CDR2 YYEEEE. This CDR3 comprises 12 residues. The CDR3 sequence: CASSSMNTEAFF. For the CDR3, the DNA is TGTGCCAGCAGCTCCATGAACACTGAAGCTTTCTTT.

This clone was counted between two and nine times. The same CDR3 also results from other DNA sequences found in this sample. The chain is built from TRBV27 and TRBJ2-7, with D possibly being TRBD1 or TRBD2 (5 bases each). V lost 5 bases and J lost 3, with 11 bases in between. This CDR3 has 13 residues. Germline assignment: CDR1 MNHEY and CDR2 SMNVEV (reference sequence). The CDR3 loop is CASSVQGVYEQYF. Written as DNA, the CDR3 is TGTGCCAGCAGTGTTCAGGGAGTCTACGAGCAGTACTTC.

The chain links TRBV4-1 to TRBJ2-7; D is unresolved. The CDR3 loop spans 13 amino acids. Germline V gives CDR1 MGHRA, CDR2 YSYEKL. V was pared by 2 bases and J by 2 bases, with 7 bases between. CDR3 sequence reads: CASSQLVAYEQYF. In nucleotides, the CDR3 is TGCGCCAGCAGCCAACTTGTAGCCTACGAGCAGTACTTC.

The count of this clone is one. This sequence joins TRBV28 and TRBJ2-1, with TRBD1 matching over 7 bases. This CDR3 has 14 residues. V lost 5 bases to trimming and J lost 5 bases; unmatched junction nucleotides: 6. The germline CDR1 and CDR2 sequences are MDHEN and SYDVKM. The CDR3 region is CASSPQGWDNEQFF. CDR3 coding DNA: TGTGCCAGCAGTCCACAGGGGTGGGACAATGAGCAGTTCTTC.

This clone was counted only a few times. V and J are TRBV2 and TRBJ2-7, with D perhaps assigned TRBD1 or TRBD2 (5 bases each). The V gene lost 8 bases and the J gene lost 1 base, with 12 bases spanning the gap. Germline loops: CDR1 SNHLY, CDR2 FYNNEI. CDR3 size: 13 residues. This CDR3 is CASVARESYEQYF. Written as DNA, the CDR3 is TGTGCCAGCGTGGCCAGGGAGTCCTACGAGCAGTACTTC. Looking up the rest from reference TRBV2 and TRBJ2-7 gives the full variable domain: EPEVTQTPSHQVTQMGQEVILRCVPISNHLYFYWYRQILGQKVEFLVSFYNNEISEKSEIFDDQFSVERPDGSNFTLKIRSTKLEDSAMYFCASVARESYEQYFGPGTRLTVT.

The genes are TRBV7-2 and TRBJ2-7; 9 positions agree with TRBD2. Germline loops: CDR1 SGHTA, CDR2 FQGNSA. V was pared by 5 bases and J by 2 bases, with 10 bases of the junction left unmatched. This CDR3 is built from 16 residues. The CDR3 DNA sequence: TGTGCCAGCAGCCAACCCCTAGCGGGGCTAACCTACGAGCAGTACTTC. Protein: CASSQPLAGLTYEQYF.

The chain joins TRBV30 to TRBJ1-6; no clear D gene. The V end lost 3 bases, the J end lost 8 bases, and 20 bases lay between the germline ends. Germline lookup yields CDR1 GTSNPN and CDR2 SVGIG (reference sequence). This CDR3 is built from 16 residues. The CDR3 DNA is TGTGCCTGGAGCCGCGACACCGACCCGGGATATTCACCCCTCCACTTT. It specifies CAWSRDTDPGYSPLHF.

The chain is built from TRBV11-3 and TRBJ2-2, with D maybe TRBD1 (6 bases). V was clipped by 0 bases and J by 1 base, with 9 bases between them. Germline CDR1 and CDR2: SGHNT and YENEEA. The CDR3 spans 16 residues. This CDR3 is CASSLDGQMNTGELFF. The CDR3, as DNA: TGTGCCAGCAGCTTAGACGGACAGATGAACACCGGGGAGCTGTTTTTT. The variable domain in full, completed from reference TRBV11-3 and TRBJ2-2, reads EAGVVQSPRYKIIEKKQPVAFWCNPISGHNTLYWYLQNLGQGPELLIRYENEEAVDDSQLPKDRFSAERLKGVDSTLKIQPAELGDSAVYLCASSLDGQMNTGELFFGEGSRLTVL.

The CDR3, as DNA: TGTGCCAGCTCCCCAGAGGACAGGGACCCCTACGAGCAGTACTTC. The encoded protein is CASSPEDRDPYEQYF. This chain joins TRBV18 and TRBJ2-7; TRBD1 matches 8 bases. V shed 6 bases and J 2 bases; nucleotides not matched to a gene: 9. The CDR3 is made up of 15 amino acids. CDR1 is KGHSH and CDR2 is LQKENI in the germline V gene. Together with reference TRBV18 and TRBJ2-7, the CDR3 gives the full variable domain: NAGVMQNPRHLVRRRGQEARLRCSPMKGHSHVYWYRQLPEEGLKFMVYLQKENIIDESGMPKERFSAEFPKEGPSILRIQQVVRGDSAAYFCASSPEDRDPYEQYFGPGTRLTVT.

The J gene is TRBJ1-6, the V gene TRBV28; the match to TRBD1 covers 10 bases. Germline loops: CDR1 MDHEN, CDR2 SYDVKM. Unmatched junction bases numbered 7, after V lost 6 bases and J lost 2 bases. The CDR3 is made up of 17 amino acids. The CDR3 DNA reads as TGTGCCAGCAGGTCCGGGACAGGGGTAACCTATAATTCACCCCTCCACTTT. Its protein product is CASRSGTGVTYNSPLHF.

The V call is TRBV13, the J call TRBJ1-1, with D unresolved. This CDR3 has 14 amino acids. Germline assignment: CDR1 PRHDT and CDR2 FYEKMQ (reference sequence). V shed 3 bases and J shed 7 bases, with 15 bases lying between them. This chain's CDR3 is CASSLRIRYGEAFF. DNA of the CDR3: TGTGCCAGCAGCTTGAGGATTCGGTACGGTGAAGCTTTCTTT.

This chain links TRBV5-4 with TRBJ1-1, with D unclear. CDR1 and CDR2 from the germline V gene are SGHNT and YYREEE (reference sequence). CDR3 length equals 12 residues. V lost 3 bases, J lost 0 bases, and 3 bases lay in between. DNA for the CDR3: TGTGCCAGCAGCTGGGTGAACACTGAAGCTTTCTTT. Its protein is CASSWVNTEAFF.

The rearrangement links TRBV11-1 to TRBJ2-7; TRBD2 might be the D (6 bases). The germline V gene encodes CDR1 SGHAT and CDR2 FQDESV (reference sequence). This CDR3 region has 16 residues. Between the trimmed V and J ends, which lost 5 bases and 3 bases, there was a span of 20 bases. DNA for the CDR3: TGTGCCAGCAGCCGATCCCGGGACTTGAGCGGCTACGAGCAGTACTTC. Amino acids: CASSRSRDLSGYEQYF.

J is TRBJ1-4 and V is TRBV27; weak D call: TRBD1 (5 bases). The CDR3 contains 14 residues. Per germline, CDR1 MNHEY and CDR2 SMNVEV (reference sequence). V gave up 8 bases and J gave up 0 bases, with 10 bases separating them. Written as DNA, the CDR3 is TGTGCCAGCCGGATGGGGGCAACTAATGAAAAACTGTTTTTT. It translates to CASRMGATNEKLFF.

The rearrangement links TRBV30 to TRBJ2-1, with no clear D. The CDR3 is made up of 8 amino acids. CDR1 and CDR2 (germline): GTSNPN, SVGIG (reference sequence). DNA of the CDR3: TGTGGGGCGGATGAGCAGTTCTTC. Its protein is CGADEQFF.

The genes are TRBV7-2 and TRBJ2-1, with TRBD1 matching over 10 bases. V gave up 5 bases and J gave up 1 base; unmatched junction bases: 14. The CDR3 is 19 residues long. Germline loops: CDR1 SGHTA, CDR2 FQGNSA. The CDR3 region is CASSPLAGTGEASYNEQFF. The CDR3 region has the DNA TGTGCCAGCAGCCCCCTTGCCGGGACAGGGGAAGCGTCCTACAATGAGCAGTTCTTC.

V and J are TRBV2 and TRBJ1-2; D remains ambiguous. The CDR3 is 13 residues long. V gave up 9 bases and J gave up 4 bases, with 15 bases separating them. The germline V gene has CDR1 SNHLY and CDR2 FYNNEI. Written as DNA, the CDR3 is TGTGCCAGTGGGGATGTAGGTTTCTATGGCTACACCTTC. Its protein is CASGDVGFYGYTF.

The chain has TRBV5-1 and TRBJ2-1; D unresolved. V was clipped by 2 bases and J by 0 bases, with 12 bases between them. The germline V gene encodes CDR1 SGHRS and CDR2 YFSETQ. CDR3 length: 16 amino acids. CDR3 in amino acids: CASSFYQASSYNEQFF. The CDR3 DNA sequence: TGCGCCAGCAGCTTCTACCAGGCAAGCTCCTACAATGAGCAGTTCTTC.

The chain employs TRBV23-1 and TRBJ1-2; no reliable D call. TRBV23-1 is known as an ORF, though its function is uncertain. V was pared by 10 bases and J by 10 bases, with 7 bases between. The CDR3 covers 8 residues. CDR3 residues: CANLSYTF. CDR3 in DNA: TGCGCCAATCTATCCTACACCTTC.

J is TRBJ2-7 and V is TRBV2; 9 nucleotides match TRBD2. Looked up from germline, CDR1 is SNHLY and CDR2 is FYNNEI. The CDR3 spans 17 residues. The J segment lost 4 bases and the V segment lost 7 bases, leaving 17 bases of the junction unmatched. The CDR3 DNA reads as TGTGCCAGCAAACCCCCCGAAGGCGGGAGGGAACTATACGAGCAGTACTTC. This gives the protein CASKPPEGGRELYEQYF. The whole variable domain, remainder taken from reference TRBV2 and TRBJ2-7, is EPEVTQTPSHQVTQMGQEVILRCVPISNHLYFYWYRQILGQKVEFLVSFYNNEISEKSEIFDDQFSVERPDGSNFTLKIRSTKLEDSAMYFCASKPPEGGRELYEQYFGPGTRLTVT.

J is TRBJ2-3 and V is TRBV4-1; a weak D match, TRBD1 (6 bases). V was pared by 0 bases and J by 1 base, with 11 bases between. Germline assignment: CDR1 MGHRA and CDR2 YSYEKL. The CDR3 runs 16 residues. The CDR3 protein is CASSQENRAGTDTQYF. The CDR3 DNA reads TGCGCCAGCAGCCAAGAGAACAGGGCAGGCACAGATACGCAGTATTTT.

Turning to this clone: This same CDR3 is encoded by further DNA sequences in the sample. The CDR3 sequence is CSARTDTQYF. The CDR3 DNA is TGCAGTGCCCGCACAGATACGCAGTATTTT. The chain combines TRBV20-1 with TRBJ2-3, with D uncertain. Germline values: CDR1 DFQATT, CDR2 SNEGSKA (reference sequence). V was trimmed by 6 bases and J by 1 base, leaving 2 bases between them. The CDR3 runs to 10 residues.

This chain uses TRBV27 with TRBJ2-3; D possibly corresponds to TRBD2 (6 bases). The length of the CDR3 is 15 residues. Germline V gene lookup returns CDR1 MNHEY and CDR2 SMNVEV (reference sequence). The V gene lost 2 bases and the J gene lost 1 base, with 10 bases spanning the gap. The CDR3 region has the DNA TGTGCCAGCAGTTTAGCGGACTACCGCACAGATACGCAGTATTTT. Its translation: CASSLADYRTDTQYF.

This sequence joins TRBV27 and TRBJ1-6; D uncertain. There are 16 residues in the CDR3. Germline V gives CDR1 MNHEY, CDR2 SMNVEV (reference sequence). Trimming stripped 2 bases from V and 4 bases from J, with 12 bases between. The CDR3 here is CASSLTAPAYNSPLHF. In DNA form, the CDR3 reads TGTGCCAGCAGTTTAACGGCGCCCGCATATAATTCACCCCTCCACTTT.

The count of this clone is one. Distinct nucleotide sequences in the sample also encode this CDR3. The J gene is TRBJ2-7, the V gene TRBV4-1; D ambiguous. Germline V gene data show CDR1 as MGHRA and CDR2 as YSYEKL. V was trimmed by 0 bases and J by 1 base, leaving 10 bases between them. The CDR3 loop spans 15 amino acids. CDR3 sequence reads: CASSQDGVGSYEQYF. The CDR3 DNA is TGCGCCAGCAGCCAAGATGGGGTCGGGTCCTACGAGCAGTACTTC.

The chain combines TRBV19 with TRBJ2-2; a weak D match, TRBD1 (5 bases). The germline V and J ends were trimmed by 5 bases and 8 bases, with 18 bases remaining between them. This CDR3 has 15 residues. CDR1 is LNHDA and CDR2 is SQIVND in the germline V gene (reference sequence). Here the CDR3 DNA reads TGTGCCAGTAGTGATAAGTTAGGGGTAATTGGGGAGCTGTTTTTT. Translation gives CASSDKLGVIGELFF.

The chain carries TRBV4-1 and TRBJ1-2; TRBD1 agrees at 7 bases. Germline V CDR1 and CDR2: MGHRA, YSYEKL. J gave up 5 bases and V 3 bases, and 6 bases lay outside the gene matches. CDR3 length: 14 residues. The CDR3 coding sequence is TGCGCCAGCAGCCAGGGTTTGGGACAGTATGGCTACACCTTC. It translates to CASSQGLGQYGYTF.

The rearrangement uses TRBV28 and TRBJ1-1; D is unclear. The ends were cut back, 7 bases at V and 5 bases at J, with 14 bases in the middle. The germline V gene has CDR1 MDHEN and CDR2 SYDVKM. CDR3 length: 13 residues. The CDR3 DNA reads as TGTGCCAGCATAAACGTCATGGTGACTGAAGCTTTCTTT. It encodes CASINVMVTEAFF. Supplemented by reference TRBV28 and TRBJ1-1, the full variable domain reads DVKVTQSSRYLVKRTGEKVFLECVQDMDHENMFWYRQDPGLGLRLIYFSYDVKMKEKGDIPEGYSVSREKKERFSLILESASTNQTSMYLCASINVMVTEAFFGQGTRLTVV.

A note on this clone: One end of the junction is discordant with germline, which a read error may explain. This CDR3 reads CASSLSNGKDPPNF. The CDR3 DNA reads TGTGCCAGCAGTTTATCTAACGGGAAAGACCCCCCGAACTTC. This chain joins TRBV27 and TRBJ2-7, with a tentative D call TRBD2 (5 bases). This CDR3 region has 14 residues. The V gene's germline CDR1 is MNHEY and CDR2 SMNVEV (reference sequence).

This chain uses TRBV4-1 with TRBJ2-7; TRBD2 agrees at 9 bases. The V gene's germline CDR1 is MGHRA and CDR2 YSYEKL. Trimming at V came to 5 bases and at J to 4 bases, leaving 9 bases not matched to a gene. This CDR3 is 15 amino acids long. The CDR3 coding sequence is TGCGCCAGCAGCGTCGCGGGAGGGGGGGCGTACGAGCAGTACTTC. This encodes CASSVAGGGAYEQYF.

The genes are TRBV6-6 and TRBJ1-2, with D uncertain. The CDR3 extends over 14 amino acids. Trimming cost V 2 bases and J 0 bases, with 7 bases left between them. Germline values: CDR1 MNHNY, CDR2 SVGAGI (reference sequence). The DNA for the CDR3 is TGTGCCAGCAGTTACAGAACACCTAACTATGGCTACACCTTC. Its translation: CASSYRTPNYGYTF.